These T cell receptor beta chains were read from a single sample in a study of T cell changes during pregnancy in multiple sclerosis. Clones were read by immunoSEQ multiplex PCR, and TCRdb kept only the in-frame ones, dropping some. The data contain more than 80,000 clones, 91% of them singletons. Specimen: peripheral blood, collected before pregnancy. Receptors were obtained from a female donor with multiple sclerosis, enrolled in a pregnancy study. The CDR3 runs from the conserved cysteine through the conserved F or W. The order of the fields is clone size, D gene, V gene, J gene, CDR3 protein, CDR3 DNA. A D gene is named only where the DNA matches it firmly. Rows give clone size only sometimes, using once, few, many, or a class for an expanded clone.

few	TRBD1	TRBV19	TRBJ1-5	CASSRDRGGGNQPQHF	TGTGCCAGTAGTCGAGACAGGGGAGGTGGCAATCAGCCCCAGCATTTT
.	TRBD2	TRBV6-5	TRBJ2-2	CASSYYVSGGNGELFF	TGTGCCAGCAGTTACTACGTGAGCGGGGGAAACGGGGAGCTGTTTTTT
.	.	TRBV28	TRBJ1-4	CASSRSGPATNEKLFF	TGTGCCAGCAGTAGAAGCGGGCCCGCAACTAATGAAAAACTGTTTTTT
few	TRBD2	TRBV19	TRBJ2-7	CASGTSGVAHEQYF	TGTGCCTCTGGGACTAGCGGGGTTGCCCACGAGCAGTACTTC
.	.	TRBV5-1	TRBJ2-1	CASSETQGGEQFF	TGCGCCAGCAGCGAGACACAGGGCGGGGAGCAGTTCTTC
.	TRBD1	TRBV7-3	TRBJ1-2	CASRLDRGSGYTF	TGTGCCAGCAGACTGGACAGGGGAAGTGGCTACACCTTC
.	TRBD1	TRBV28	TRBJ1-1	CASKRRDRLNTEAFF	TGTGCCAGCAAACGTCGGGACAGGCTGAACACTGAAGCTTTCTTT
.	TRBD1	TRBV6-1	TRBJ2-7	CATRPSGQTYEQYF	TGTGCCACCCGCCCCTCGGGACAGACCTACGAGCAGTACTTC
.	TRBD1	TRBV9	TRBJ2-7	CASSVDPSGQGADEQYF	TGTGCCAGCAGCGTAGACCCCTCGGGACAGGGGGCCGACGAGCAGTACTTC
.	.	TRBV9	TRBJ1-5	CASSVGVRPTSNQPQHF	TGTGCCAGCAGCGTAGGGGTGCGGCCGACTAGCAATCAGCCCCAGCATTTT
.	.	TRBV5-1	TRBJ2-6	CASSLPRSSGANVLTF	TGCGCCAGCAGCTTACCCCGTAGCTCTGGGGCCAACGTCCTGACTTTC
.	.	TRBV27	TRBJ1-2	CASKPGVSYGYTF	TGTGCCAGCAAACCAGGGGTTAGCTATGGCTACACCTTC
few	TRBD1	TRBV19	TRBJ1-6	CATAPGQGGSPLHF	TGTGCCACCGCACCCGGACAGGGCGGCTCACCCCTCCACTTT
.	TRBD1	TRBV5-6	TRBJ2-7	CASSLGTGTGGSHEQYF	TGTGCCAGCAGCTTAGGTACCGGGACAGGGGGCTCCCACGAGCAGTACTTC
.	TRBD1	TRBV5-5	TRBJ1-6	CASSAGTGTAPLHF	TGTGCCAGCAGCGCCGGGACAGGGACGGCACCCCTCCACTTT
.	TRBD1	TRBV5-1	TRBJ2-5	CASSTGQGIRETQYF	TGCGCCAGCAGCACGGGACAGGGGATTCGGGAGACCCAGTACTTC
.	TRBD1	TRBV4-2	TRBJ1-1	CASSHPGTGSSFF	TGTGCCAGCAGCCACCCCGGGACAGGGAGTTCGTTCTTT
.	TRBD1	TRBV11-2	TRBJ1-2	CASSLVGKSRDRGVYGYTF	TGTGCCAGCAGCTTAGTCGGCAAATCCCGGGACAGGGGCGTATATGGCTACACCTTC
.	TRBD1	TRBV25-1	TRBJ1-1	CASSAQGQGSTEAFF	TGTGCCAGCAGTGCTCAGGGACAGGGTTCAACCGAAGCTTTCTTT
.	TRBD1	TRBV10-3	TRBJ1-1	CAIMEGASNTEAFF	TGTGCCATCATGGAGGGGGCCTCGAACACTGAAGCTTTCTTT
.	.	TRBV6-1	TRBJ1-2	CASSTYVGGVNGYTF	TGTGCCAGCAGCACCTACGTGGGAGGGGTGAATGGCTACACCTTC
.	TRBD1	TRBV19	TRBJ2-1	CASRSGQGAGNEQFF	TGTGCCAGTAGAAGTGGACAGGGGGCAGGTAATGAGCAGTTCTTC
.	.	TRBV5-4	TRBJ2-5	CASSLVSGKETQYF	TGTGCCAGCAGCTTAGTATCAGGGAAAGAGACCCAGTACTTC
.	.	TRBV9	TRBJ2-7	CASSVAGPTYEQYF	TGTGCCAGCAGCGTAGCGGGTCCGACCTACGAGCAGTACTTC
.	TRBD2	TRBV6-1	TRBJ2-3	CASSELLAGDADTQYF	TGTGCCAGCAGTGAATTACTAGCGGGAGACGCAGATACGCAGTATTTT
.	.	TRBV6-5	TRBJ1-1	CASSYSIRDMNTEAFF	TGTGCCAGCAGTTACTCGATAAGGGACATGAACACTGAAGCTTTCTTT
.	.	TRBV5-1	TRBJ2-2	CASSLGETGELFF	TGCGCCAGCAGCTTGGGAGAAACCGGGGAGCTGTTTTTT
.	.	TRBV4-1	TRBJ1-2	CASSQAPPGGYGYTF	TGCGCCAGCAGCCAAGCCCCCCCGGGAGGGTATGGCTACACCTTC
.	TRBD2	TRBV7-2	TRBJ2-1	CASSLFLAGYNEQFF	TGTGCCAGCAGCTTATTCCTAGCGGGTTACAATGAGCAGTTCTTC
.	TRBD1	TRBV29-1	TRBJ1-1	CSVEVQGSWNTEAFF	TGCAGCGTTGAAGTACAGGGGTCCTGGAACACTGAAGCTTTCTTT
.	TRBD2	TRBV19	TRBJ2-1	CATKQSAGSSYNEQFF	TGTGCCACCAAACAATCAGCGGGGAGTTCCTACAATGAGCAGTTCTTC
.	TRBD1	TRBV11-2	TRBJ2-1	CASSLDLWDRGDEQFF	TGTGCCAGCAGCTTAGATTTGTGGGACAGGGGGGATGAGCAGTTCTTC
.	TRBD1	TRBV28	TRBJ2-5	CASTNRGRYQETQYF	TGTGCCAGCACTAACAGGGGACGATACCAAGAGACCCAGTACTTC
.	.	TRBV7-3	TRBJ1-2	CASSLNSQSYGYTF	TGTGCCAGCAGCTTAAACAGCCAAAGCTATGGCTACACCTTC
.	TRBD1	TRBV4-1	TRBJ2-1	CASSQGEGTGGFNEQFF	TGCGCCAGCAGCCAAGGTGAGGGGACAGGGGGATTCAATGAGCAGTTCTTC
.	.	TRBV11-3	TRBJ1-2	CASSTRKDRTGYTF	TGTGCCAGCAGCACACGAAAAGACAGGACTGGCTACACCTTC
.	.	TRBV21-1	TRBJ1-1	CASSKVGVGGVDTEAFF	TGTGCCAGCAGCAAAGTGGGGGTTGGAGGGGTGGACACTGAAGCTTTCTTT
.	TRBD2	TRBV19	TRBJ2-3	CASSTGTSKVLGTQYF	TGTGCCAGTAGTACCGGGACTAGCAAGGTTCTAGGTACGCAGTATTTT
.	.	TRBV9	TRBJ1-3	CASSVGGGGISGNTIYF	TGTGCCAGCAGCGTAGGGGGAGGGGGAATCTCTGGAAACACCATATATTTT
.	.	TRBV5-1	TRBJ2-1	CASSTQVSSYNEQFF	TGCGCCAGCAGCACACAGGTTAGCTCCTACAATGAGCAGTTCTTC
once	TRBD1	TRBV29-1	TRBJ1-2	CSVESYIPDRAGYTF	TGCAGCGTTGAGTCCTACATCCCAGACAGGGCTGGCTACACCTTC
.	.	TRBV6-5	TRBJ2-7	CASSPKTYEQYF	TGTGCCAGCAGTCCTAAAACCTACGAGCAGTACTTC
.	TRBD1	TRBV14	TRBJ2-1	CASSQETGDSYNEQFF	TGTGCCAGCAGCCAAGAGACAGGGGACTCATACAATGAGCAGTTCTTC
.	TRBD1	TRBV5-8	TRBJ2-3	CASSLQGGTDTQYF	TGTGCCAGCAGCTTGCAGGGGGGCACAGATACGCAGTATTTT